These 23 T cell receptor beta chains were sequenced from one sample in a study of CDR3 diversity in severe acne. TCRdb passed the PCR reads through MiXCR, listing each CDR3 protein once. The sample records approximately 97,000 distinct CDR3 sequences, 51% being singletons. The sample comprised blood. These receptor sequences come from a male donor with acne.

The genes are TRBV5-6 and TRBJ2-7, with 7 bases fitting TRBD1. Looked up from germline, CDR1 is SGHDT and CDR2 is YYEEEE. The CDR3 sequence is 13 residues long. This chain's CDR3 is CASATQGSYEQYF. The CDR3 DNA reads as TGTGCAAGCGCAACACAGGGGTCCTACGAGCAGTACTTC.

This clonotype was recorded many times. V gene TRBV25-1 combines with J gene TRBJ1-1; D uncertain. The V gene's germline CDR1 is MGHDK and CDR2 SYGVNS. The CDR3 sequence is 14 residues long. V lost 1 base and J 2 bases, leaving 8 bases between the germline ends. CDR3 nucleotides: TGTGCCAGCAGTGAATTACATCTAAACACTGAAGCTTTCTTT. Amino acids: CASSELHLNTEAFF.

The chain couples TRBV29-1 to TRBJ2-2; possible D gene TRBD1, 5 bases. Germline CDR1 and CDR2: SQVTM and ANQGSEA. Trimming shortened V by 3 bases and J by 3 bases, and 11 bases separated the two germline ends. This CDR3 has 14 amino acids. CDR3 nucleotide sequence: TGCAGCGTTGAGACCAGGGCCCACACCGGGGAGCTGTTTTTT. Its translation is CSVETRAHTGELFF.

V is TRBV10-3 and J is TRBJ2-7, with D maybe TRBD2 (6 bases). V lost 4 bases and J lost 0, with 13 bases in between. Germline V CDR1 and CDR2: ENHRY, SYGVKD. The CDR3 totals 15 residues. The CDR3 DNA follows: TGTGCCATCAGTGGGAGGGCGGAGAGCTCCTACGAGCAGTACTTC. Protein sequence: CAISGRAESSYEQYF.

This chain joins TRBV5-1 and TRBJ1-1, with a weak D call TRBD1 (5 bases). There are 16 residues in the CDR3. Germline lookup yields CDR1 SGHRS and CDR2 YFSETQ. V was cut by 0 bases and J by 0 bases, with 12 bases left in between. For the CDR3, the DNA is TGCGCCAGCAGCTTGGTTTCTTCAGGGATGAACACTGAAGCTTTCTTT. Protein: CASSLVSSGMNTEAFF.

The gene calls are TRBV11-1 and TRBJ2-5; 10 bases are a match to TRBD2. From germline, CDR1 is SGHAT and CDR2 FQDESV (reference sequence). Losses at the gene ends were 5 bases for V and 4 bases for J; bases not matched to a gene: 10. CDR3 length: 16 amino acids. The CDR3 nucleotides are TGTGCCAGCAGCCGCAGCGGGAGGGCCTCCGGAGAGACCCAGTACTTC. It is translated as CASSRSGRASGETQYF.

The chain joins TRBV7-9 to TRBJ1-6; the match to TRBD1 covers 7 bases. The CDR3 spans 19 residues. Germline lookup yields CDR1 SEHNR and CDR2 FQNEAQ (reference sequence). Trimming cost V 5 bases and J 0 bases; bases outside gene matches: 13. The CDR3 protein is CASSQGQLLRSSYNSPLHF. Here the CDR3 DNA reads TGTGCCAGCAGCCAGGGACAGCTCCTAAGGAGCTCCTATAATTCACCCCTCCACTTT. Based on the CDR3 plus reference TRBV7-9 and TRBJ1-6, the full variable domain is DTGVSQNPRHKITKRGQNVTFRCDPISEHNRLYWYRQTLGQGPEFLTYFQNEAQLEKSRLLSDRFSAERPKGSFSTLEIQRTEQGDSAMYLCASSQGQLLRSSYNSPLHFGNGTRLTVT.

The rearrangement joins TRBV24-1 to TRBJ2-5; D perhaps matches TRBD2 (5 bases). Trimming shortened V by 9 bases and J by 4 bases, and 8 bases separated the two germline ends. The CDR3 has 11 amino acids. The germline V gene has CDR1 KGHDR and CDR2 SFDVKD. The CDR3 loop reads CATPEGETQYF. The CDR3 DNA reads TGTGCCACCCCAGAGGGAGAGACCCAGTACTTC.

This chain connects TRBV19 to TRBJ2-7, with a tentative D call TRBD2 (5 bases). V was clipped by 5 bases and J by 2 bases, with 7 bases between them. In germline, CDR1 is LNHDA, CDR2 SQIVND (reference sequence). CDR3 size: 12 residues. CDR3 nucleotide sequence: TGTGCCAGTAGTTCCGGGGCCTACGAGCAGTACTTC. This sequence encodes CASSSGAYEQYF. Variable domain in full (rest from reference TRBV19 and TRBJ2-7): DGGITQSPKYLFRKEGQNVTLSCEQNLNHDAMYWYRQDPGQGLRLIYYSQIVNDFQKGDIAEGYSVSREKKESFPLTVTSAQKNPTAFYLCASSSGAYEQYFGPGTRLTVT.

In the case of this clonotype: The junction departs from germline at one end; a sequencing error may be responsible. V usage is TRBV20-1 and J usage is TRBJ1-2; D may be TRBD1 (6 bases). The length of the CDR3 is 12 residues. Per germline, CDR1 DFQATT and CDR2 SNEGSKA (reference sequence). This chain's CDR3 is CSARPDSYGCTF. Written as DNA, the CDR3 is TGCAGTGCTAGACCGGACAGCTATGGCTGCACCTTC.

For this clonotype: Given a much more abundant clone one base away, this may be a read error. This chain uses TRBV7-2 with TRBJ2-2, with D unresolved. Germline CDR1 and CDR2: SGHTA and FQGNSA. This CDR3 contains 14 residues. V lost 1 base to trimming and J lost 4 bases, with 7 bases between them. The CDR3 sequence is CASSLGQSTGELFF. The CDR3 DNA reads as TGTGCCAGCAGCTTAGGGCAGAGCACCGGGGAGCTGTTTTTT.

At least ten counts were recorded for this clonotype. This chain's CDR3 is CASSQKQGYSPLHF. DNA of the CDR3: TGTGCCAGCAGCCAAAAACAGGGCTATTCACCCCTCCACTTT. The genes are TRBV14 and TRBJ1-6; weak D call: TRBD1 (6 bases). Trimming stripped 2 bases from V and 8 bases from J, with 10 bases between. Germline V gene lookup returns CDR1 SGHDN and CDR2 FVKESK. This CDR3 contains 14 residues.

The rearrangement joins TRBV13 to TRBJ2-5; tentatively, D is TRBD2 (5 bases). Looked up from germline, CDR1 is PRHDT and CDR2 is FYEKMQ (reference sequence). V lost 5 bases and J lost 3, with 22 bases in between. The length of the CDR3 is 17 residues. Written as DNA, the CDR3 is TGTGCCAGCAGCCCCACCCGACGTAGGACGGAGGAAGAGACCCAGTACTTC. Translated: CASSPTRRRTEEETQYF.

A note on this clonotype: Sequence at one end of the junction differs from germline and may be a read error. The rearrangement links TRBV6-6 to TRBJ2-1; 8 bases line up with TRBD1. Germline assignment: CDR1 MNHNY and CDR2 SVGAGI (reference sequence). The CDR3 has 16 amino acids. CDR3 DNA sequence: TGTGCCAGCAGCGGGACAGGTGGAGGGTATAGCAATCAGCAGTTCTTC. Translation gives CASSGTGGGYSNQQFF.

J is TRBJ2-7 and V is TRBV9, with 7 positions matching TRBD1. CDR1 and CDR2 from the germline V gene are SGDLS and YYNGEE. V dropped 1 base and J dropped 7; count of bases not matched to a gene: 2. The CDR3 length is 12 residues. This CDR3 reads CASSVSGGEQYF. The CDR3 DNA reads TGTGCCAGCAGCGTATCAGGGGGAGAGCAGTACTTC.

This clonotype has at least ten counts. V and J are TRBV2 and TRBJ2-7; 10 bases line up with TRBD2. Germline V CDR1 and CDR2: SNHLY, FYNNEI. This CDR3 region has 15 residues. Trimming at V came to 6 bases and at J to 1 base, leaving 6 bases not matched to a gene. In nucleotides, the CDR3 is TGTGCCAGCAGCGAGTGGACTAGCGGATCCTACGAGCAGTACTTC. Its protein product is CASSEWTSGSYEQYF.

Remarks on this clonotype: The germline gene is not matched at one end of the junction; a read error may be the cause. This chain connects TRBV7-9 to TRBJ2-5; TRBD2 aligns across 11 bases. The CDR3 loop spans 16 amino acids. CDR1 and CDR2 (germline): SEHNR, FQNEAQ (reference sequence). The CDR3 here is CASSFLAGGAQATQYF. CDR3 coding DNA: TGTGCCAGCAGCTTTTTAGCGGGGGGGGCCCAAGCGACCCAGTACTTC. The full variable domain, rest sourced from reference TRBV7-9 and TRBJ2-5, is DTGVSQNPRHKITKRGQNVTFRCDPISEHNRLYWYRQTLGQGPEFLTYFQNEAQLEKSRLLSDRFSAERPKGSFSTLEIQRTEQGDSAMYLCASSFLAGGAQATQYFGPGTRLLVL.

V gene TRBV5-5 combines with J gene TRBJ1-3; D is unclear. From germline, CDR1 is SGHKS and CDR2 YYEKEE (reference sequence). The V end was cut by 4 bases, the J end by 8 bases, with 10 bases between. The CDR3 has 12 amino acids. The CDR3 spells CASSGPEDTIYF. The CDR3 nucleotides read TGTGCCAGCAGCGGACCGGAAGACACCATATATTTT.

The count of this clonotype is one. The V gene is TRBV4-3, the J gene TRBJ1-1, with 7 bases that match TRBD1. CDR1 is LGHNA and CDR2 is YSLEER in the germline V gene. Losses at the gene ends were 4 bases for V and 2 bases for J; bases not matched to a gene: 4. The CDR3 length is 14 residues. DNA of the CDR3: TGCGCCAGCAGCCCAGGGACAGCCAACACTGAAGCTTTCTTT. It specifies CASSPGTANTEAFF.

This clonotype has at least ten counts. The CDR3 nucleotides read TGTGCTAGTGGTTGGGCTGCCGGGACAGGGAGCACAGATACGCAGTATTTT. It codes for CASGWAAGTGSTDTQYF. This chain uses TRBV12-5 with TRBJ2-3; the match to TRBD1 covers 9 bases. With 4 bases clipped from V and 0 bases from J, the junction kept 8 bases outside the gene matches. Germline CDR1 is LGHNT and CDR2 is FRNRAP. The CDR3 totals 17 residues.

In this sample, this clonotype turned up many times. The CDR3 loop reads CSATPLAGGQETQYF. The CDR3 DNA reads TGCAGTGCTACCCCACTAGCGGGGGGCCAAGAGACCCAGTACTTC. The chain carries TRBV20-1 and TRBJ2-5; 12 bases line up with TRBD2. This CDR3 contains 15 residues. The germline V gene encodes CDR1 DFQATT and CDR2 SNEGSKA (reference sequence). V lost 4 bases, J lost 1 base, and 4 bases stayed unmatched.

The J gene is TRBJ2-3, the V gene TRBV12-3 or TRBV12-4; D is unresolved. Trimming stripped 5 bases from V and 1 base from J, with 13 bases between. There are 15 residues in the CDR3. CDR3 in DNA: TGTGCCAGCAGTGTGGACCTACCAGGCACAGATACGCAGTATTTT. Its protein product is CASSVDLPGTDTQYF.

The chain is built from TRBV20-1 and TRBJ2-7; 12 nucleotides align to TRBD2. This CDR3 spans 16 amino acids. Germline assignment: CDR1 DFQATT and CDR2 SNEGSKA (reference sequence). After removal of 4 bases from V and 3 bases from J, the junction contained 10 bases not matched to a gene. The CDR3 bases are TGCAGTGCTACGACTAGCGGGAGAGACCCACGCTACGAGCAGTACTTC. Residues: CSATTSGRDPRYEQYF.